This T cell receptor beta chain was observed in a study of CD8 T cells in ankylosing spondylitis. Findings and caveats of the study: About 8 highly homologous variants made up a TCR beta motif, and this motif appeared characteristic of ankylosing spondylitis blood. Significantly higher representation of disease-linked clones was reported for matched ankylosing spondylitis synovial fluid.

TCRdb fed the 5' RACE reads into MiXCR, producing one record per CDR3 protein. Here the sample spans some 840,000 distinct CDR3 sequences, approximately 12% being singletons. Remarks on this clonotype: The antigen is unknown.

Germline CDR1 is MNHEY and CDR2 is SMNVEV (reference sequence). V was pared by 8 bases and J by 2 bases, with 16 bases between. This CDR3 has 14 residues. The receptor was derived from a male donor with ankylosing spondylitis. This chain connects TRBV27 to TRBJ2-7; perhaps D is TRBD1 or TRBD2 (5 bases each). What was sequenced was blood, either unsorted or a sorted T cell fraction (not recorded which). CDR3 sequence (DNA): TGTGCCAGCCGGGGCCTCACTGGCCCCTACGAGCAGTACTTC. Protein: CASRGLTGPYEQYF.